This T cell receptor beta chain was identified in a study of T cell changes during pregnancy in multiple sclerosis. TCRdb's table, derived via immunoSEQ multiplex PCR, lists solely in-frame clones and lacks some. Altogether some 62,000 clones are present, about 92% being singletons, with the ten largest covering around 2.7%. The CDR3 is made up of 13 amino acids. Trimming removed 5 bases at V and 3 bases at J, with 11 bases between. Germline assignment: CDR1 SGHVS and CDR2 FQNEAQ. This TCR derives from a female donor in good health, enrolled as a control in a pregnancy study. The chain uses TRBV7-8 and TRBJ2-7, with D perhaps matching TRBD1 (5 bases). Sequenced material: peripheral blood, taken in the second trimester of pregnancy. The CDR3 loop reads CASSPLGRYEQYF. The CDR3 nucleotides read TGTGCCAGCAGCCCGCTGGGGCGCTACGAGCAGTACTTC.